A selection of T cell receptor beta chains follows, all from one sample in a study of cytomegalovirus exposure and HLA in healthy donors. TCRdb's table, derived via immunoSEQ multiplex PCR, lists solely in-frame clones and lacks some. The sample includes some 150,000 clones, roughly 79% of them seen just once. Source material: PBMCs. Receptors were obtained from a woman aged 45-59 years in good health and CMV-seronegative. Each CDR3 is given with its conserved first and last residue. D genes are given only for firm matches. Not all rows give a size; the values are once, few, many and, for expanded clones, a class.

>TRBV7-6|TRBJ2-4|TRBD2|once
CASSRQREGAKNIQYF
TGTGCCAGCAGCCGGCAGCGGGAGGGAGCCAAAAACATTCAGTACTTC
>TRBV28|TRBJ1-3|.|few
CASSSPGHGNTIYF
TGTGCCAGCAGTTCGCCAGGGCATGGAAACACCATATATTTT
>TRBV15|TRBJ2-3|TRBD1|.
CATSPGQGETDTQYF
TGTGCCACCAGCCCAGGACAGGGGGAGACAGATACGCAGTATTTT
>TRBV5-1|TRBJ2-3|TRBD1|.
CASGFGTGVADTQYF
TGCGCCAGCGGTTTTGGGACAGGGGTCGCAGATACGCAGTATTTT
>TRBV13|TRBJ1-1|TRBD1|.
CASRHRGLNTEAFF
TGTGCCAGCAGGCACAGGGGGTTGAACACTGAAGCTTTCTTT
>TRBV10-3|TRBJ2-3|TRBD2|once
CAIRAILAGGPGDTQYF
TGTGCCATCAGGGCGATACTAGCGGGGGGGCCTGGAGATACGCAGTATTTT
>TRBV2|TRBJ1-2|.|.
CASTKDRTYGYTF
TGTGCCAGCACCAAGGACAGAACCTATGGCTACACCTTC
>TRBV6-1|TRBJ1-1|.|few
CASSVGGFPNTEAFF
TGTGCCAGCAGTGTGGGGGGGTTCCCGAACACTGAAGCTTTCTTT
>TRBV5-1|TRBJ2-7|.|.
CASTAVASTGNYEQYF
TGCGCCAGCACCGCGGTGGCATCGACAGGAAACTACGAGCAGTACTTC
>TRBV5-5|TRBJ2-7|TRBD1|.
CASSLQGTGVSLRAEQYF
TGTGCCAGCAGCTTGCAAGGGACAGGGGTTTCCCTCAGGGCCGAGCAGTACTTC
>TRBV9|TRBJ1-2|.|once
CASSVEVPGIDGGYTF
TGTGCCAGCAGCGTAGAAGTCCCAGGGATTGATGGCGGCTACACCTTC
>TRBV7-2|TRBJ2-5|TRBD1|.
CASSLVGDRGRRQETQYF
TGTGCCAGCAGCTTAGTCGGTGACAGGGGGCGCCGACAAGAGACCCAGTACTTC
>TRBV6-5|TRBJ2-7|TRBD2|.
CASSKGLAGNEQYF
TGTGCCAGCAGCAAGGGACTAGCGGGTAATGAGCAGTACTTC
>TRBV6-4|TRBJ1-2|.|.
CASSSQGGYGYTF
TGTGCCAGCAGCTCCCAGGGAGGCTATGGCTACACCTTC
>TRBV14|TRBJ1-2|.|few
CASRPKGGYYGYTF
TGTGCCAGCAGACCGAAGGGCGGGTACTATGGCTACACCTTC
>TRBV5-1|TRBJ1-6|.|.
CASSYRGDGNSPLHF
TGCGCCAGCAGCTATCGCGGGGACGGAAATTCACCCCTCCACTTT
>TRBV5-1|TRBJ2-1|TRBD1|.
CASSMLAGGYNEQFF
TGCGCCAGCAGCATGCTAGCAGGGGGTTACAATGAGCAGTTCTTC
>TRBV5-1|TRBJ2-7|.|.
CASSLQTGFYEQYF
TGCGCCAGCAGCTTGCAGACAGGTTTCTACGAGCAGTACTTC
>TRBV5-1|TRBJ2-1|.|.
CASSLLPEPGEQFF
TGCGCCAGCAGCTTGCTACCAGAACCAGGGGAGCAGTTCTTC
>TRBV25-1|TRBJ2-5|.|.
CASSESLVETQYF
TGTGCCAGCAGTGAAAGCCTGGTAGAGACCCAGTACTTC
>TRBV7-9|TRBJ1-1|.|.
CASSSGAVGTEAFF
TGTGCCAGCAGCTCAGGGGCGGTTGGCACTGAAGCTTTCTTT
>TRBV7-2|TRBJ2-1|.|.
CASSLGQGGYNEQFF
TGTGCCAGCAGCTTAGGGCAGGGGGGCTACAATGAGCAGTTCTTC
>TRBV5-1|TRBJ2-5|.|few
CASSPDSVVETQYF
TGCGCCAGCAGCCCGGACTCGGTCGTAGAGACCCAGTACTTC
>TRBV7-8|TRBJ1-5|TRBD1|.
CASSLGWGQGSGQPQHF
TGTGCCAGCAGCCTAGGTTGGGGACAGGGATCTGGACAGCCCCAGCATTTT
>TRBV27|TRBJ2-3|.|.
CASSPRLDTQYF
TGTGCCAGCAGTCCCCGTCTGGATACGCAGTATTTT
>TRBV10-3|TRBJ1-1|.|.
CAISEPKAGRLTNTEAFF
TGTGCCATCAGTGAGCCTAAGGCGGGGCGGTTAACTAACACTGAAGCTTTCTTT
>TRBV7-2|TRBJ1-6|.|.
CASSFLRGTYNSPLHF
TGTGCCAGCAGCTTTTTGAGGGGGACCTATAATTCACCCCTCCACTTT
>TRBV27|TRBJ1-2|.|.
CASSSRQAAYGYTF
TGTGCCAGCAGTTCCCGACAGGCCGCCTATGGCTACACCTTC
>TRBV7-9|TRBJ1-3|.|few
CASSAGISGNTIYF
TGTGCCAGCAGCGCGGGAATCTCTGGAAACACCATATATTTT
>TRBV6-5|TRBJ1-5|TRBD1|.
CASGRTDRGNQPQHF
TGTGCCAGCGGAAGAACGGACAGGGGCAATCAGCCCCAGCATTTT
>TRBV19|TRBJ1-4|TRBD1|once
CASSPRDRGRKLFF
TGTGCCAGTAGTCCCCGGGACAGGGGGAGGAAACTGTTTTTT
>TRBV15|TRBJ2-3|TRBD2|.
CATSRGLAESTDTQYF
TGTGCCACCAGCAGGGGACTAGCGGAAAGCACAGATACGCAGTATTTT
>TRBV5-4|TRBJ1-3|.|.
CASSEQSRGNTIYF
TGTGCCAGCAGCGAACAGTCCAGGGGAAACACCATATATTTT
>TRBV4-2|TRBJ1-4|.|.
CASSQDLLTRFF
TGTGCCAGCAGCCAAGATCTTCTGACTCGGTTTTTT
>TRBV6-1|TRBJ2-5|TRBD1|.
CANQQGTGKETQYF
TGTGCCAACCAACAGGGGACAGGGAAAGAGACCCAGTACTTC
>TRBV28|TRBJ2-1|.|.
CASSGKRAEKYNEQFF
TGTGCCAGCAGTGGAAAGCGGGCAGAAAAATACAATGAGCAGTTCTTC